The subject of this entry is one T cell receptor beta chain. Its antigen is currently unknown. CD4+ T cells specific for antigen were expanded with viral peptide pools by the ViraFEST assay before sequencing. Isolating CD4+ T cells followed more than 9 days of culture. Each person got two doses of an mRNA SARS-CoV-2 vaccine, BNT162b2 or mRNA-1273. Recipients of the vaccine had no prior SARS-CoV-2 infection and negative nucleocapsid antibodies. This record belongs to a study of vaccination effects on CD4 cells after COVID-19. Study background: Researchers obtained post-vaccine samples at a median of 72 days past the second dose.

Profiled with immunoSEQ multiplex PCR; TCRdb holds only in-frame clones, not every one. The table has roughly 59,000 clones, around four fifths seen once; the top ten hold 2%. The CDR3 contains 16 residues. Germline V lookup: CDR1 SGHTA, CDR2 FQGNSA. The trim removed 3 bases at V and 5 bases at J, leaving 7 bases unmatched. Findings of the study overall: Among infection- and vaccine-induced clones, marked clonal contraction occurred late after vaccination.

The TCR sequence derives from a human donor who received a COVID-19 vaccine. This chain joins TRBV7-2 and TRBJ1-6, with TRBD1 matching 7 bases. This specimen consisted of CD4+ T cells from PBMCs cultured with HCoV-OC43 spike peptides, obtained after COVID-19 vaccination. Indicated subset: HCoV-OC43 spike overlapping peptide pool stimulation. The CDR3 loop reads CASSFQQGINNSPLHF. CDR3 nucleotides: TGTGCCAGCAGCTTTCAACAGGGGATTAATAATTCACCCCTCCACTTT.